The entry that follows covers one T cell receptor (beta chain) sequence. Its antigen is currently unknown. Sequenced material consisted of expressed TCRB transcripts (all of the isolated RNA was reverse transcribed). TCRdb's table, derived via immunoSEQ multiplex PCR, lists solely in-frame clones and lacks some. Among some 130,000 clones listed, around 9% were seen once. These data come from a study of beta chain features in type 1 diabetes. Whole-study results and caveats: TCRB CDR3s from Type 1 diabetes patients were moderately but significantly shorter in all four CD4+ subsets.

CDR1 and CDR2 from the germline V gene are MNHNY and SVGAGI (reference sequence). V lost 6 bases, J lost 7 bases, and 8 bases stayed unmatched. The CDR3 consists of 15 residues. The receptor comes from a man aged 25 to 40 with type 1 diabetes. The gene calls are TRBV6-6 and TRBJ1-6, with 8 bases lining up with TRBD1. Material for sequencing was central memory CD4+ T cells from blood. The CDR3 coding sequence is TGTGCCAGCAGCCCGGACAGGGAAGTCAATTCACCCCTCCACTTT. This sequence encodes CASSPDREVNSPLHF.